This entry lists 8 T cell receptor beta chains sequenced from one sample in a study of beta chain features in type 1 diabetes. The isolated RNA, all of it, was reverse transcribed, so expressed TCRB transcripts were what got sequenced. Method: immunoSEQ multiplex PCR; TCRdb's copy keeps in-frame clones and lacks some. The table shows a few hundred thousand clones, with roughly 31% occurring only once. The specimen sequenced was naive CD4+ T cells from blood. Receptors originate from a man in his late teens or twenties in good health.

This clone was found a few times. CDR3 coding DNA: TGCGCCAGCAGTTCTGCGCTGACCCAGTACTTC. Translating it yields CASSSALTQYF. V is TRBV10-2 and J is TRBJ2-5; the D is unclear. V was trimmed by 5 bases and J by 7 bases, leaving 8 bases between them. The CDR3 contains 11 residues. Germline-derived CDR1 and CDR2 are WSHSY and SAAADI.

The chain combines TRBV5-1 with TRBJ2-1; D unclear. Trimming left V 5 bases short and J 0 bases short, with 9 bases between. CDR3 length: 14 amino acids. From germline, CDR1 is SGHRS and CDR2 YFSETQ. The chain's CDR3 is CASSDPSSYNEQFF. Written as DNA, the CDR3 is TGCGCCAGCAGTGACCCGAGCTCCTACAATGAGCAGTTCTTC.

The chain combines TRBV30 with TRBJ2-7, with unresolved D. Trimming shortened V by 2 bases and J by 7 bases, and 15 bases separated the two germline ends. Germline V gives CDR1 GTSNPN, CDR2 SVGIG (reference sequence). This CDR3 is built from 13 residues. CDR3 sequence: CAWSSDRVGEQYF. CDR3 nucleotide sequence: TGTGCCTGGAGTAGCGATAGGGTGGGAGAGCAGTACTTC.

This rearrangement joins TRBV4-3 to TRBJ2-1; perhaps TRBD1 as D (5 bases). Trimming shortened V by 1 base and J by 9 bases, and 13 bases separated the two germline ends. There are 14 residues in the CDR3. In germline, CDR1 is LGHNA, CDR2 YSLEER. CDR3 DNA: TGCGCCAGCAGCCAAGCGCAGGGTAGTAGTGAGCAGTTCTTC. Its translation is CASSQAQGSSEQFF.

This clone occurred a few times. The V call is TRBV29-1, the J call TRBJ2-2, with 7 nucleotides matching TRBD1. The CDR3 is 14 amino acids. Trimming at V came to 3 bases and at J to 4 bases, leaving 5 bases not matched to a gene. CDR1 SQVTM and CDR2 ANQGSEA come from the germline V gene. The CDR3 DNA reads TGCAGCGTTGAGGGACAGCCGGGCACCGGGGAGCTGTTTTTT. It translates to CSVEGQPGTGELFF.

With respect to this clone: The same CDR3 also results from other DNA sequences found in this sample. The rearrangement uses TRBV30 and TRBJ2-1; tentatively, D is TRBD2 (5 bases). The CDR3 totals 13 residues. V was cut by 3 bases and J by 1 base, with 7 bases left in between. CDR1 is GTSNPN, CDR2 SVGIG, per germline (reference sequence). CDR3 in amino acids: CAWRAGSYNEQFF. In DNA form, the CDR3 reads TGTGCCTGGAGGGCGGGTTCCTACAATGAGCAGTTCTTC.

This clone was counted a few times. The chain has TRBV19 and TRBJ2-1, with D perhaps TRBD1 (5 bases). The V gene's germline CDR1 is LNHDA and CDR2 SQIVND (reference sequence). This CDR3 is built from 15 residues. The V end was cut by 3 bases, the J end by 0 bases, with 9 bases between. The CDR3 protein is CASSILQASYNEQFF. In nucleotides, the CDR3 is TGTGCCAGTAGTATTTTACAGGCCTCCTACAATGAGCAGTTCTTC. Using reference TRBV19 and TRBJ2-1 for the parts outside the CDR3, the full variable domain is DGGITQSPKYLFRKEGQNVTLSCEQNLNHDAMYWYRQDPGQGLRLIYYSQIVNDFQKGDIAEGYSVSREKKESFPLTVTSAQKNPTAFYLCASSILQASYNEQFFGPGTRLTVL.

This clone was observed a few times. This rearrangement joins TRBV14 to TRBJ2-1, with unresolved D. Trimming stripped 5 bases from V and 7 bases from J, with 18 bases between. The germline CDR1 and CDR2 sequences are SGHDN and FVKESK. This CDR3 region has 15 residues. The CDR3 loop is CASSSGIPFRNEQFF. The CDR3 DNA sequence: TGTGCCAGCAGCTCCGGAATACCATTCCGGAATGAGCAGTTCTTC.